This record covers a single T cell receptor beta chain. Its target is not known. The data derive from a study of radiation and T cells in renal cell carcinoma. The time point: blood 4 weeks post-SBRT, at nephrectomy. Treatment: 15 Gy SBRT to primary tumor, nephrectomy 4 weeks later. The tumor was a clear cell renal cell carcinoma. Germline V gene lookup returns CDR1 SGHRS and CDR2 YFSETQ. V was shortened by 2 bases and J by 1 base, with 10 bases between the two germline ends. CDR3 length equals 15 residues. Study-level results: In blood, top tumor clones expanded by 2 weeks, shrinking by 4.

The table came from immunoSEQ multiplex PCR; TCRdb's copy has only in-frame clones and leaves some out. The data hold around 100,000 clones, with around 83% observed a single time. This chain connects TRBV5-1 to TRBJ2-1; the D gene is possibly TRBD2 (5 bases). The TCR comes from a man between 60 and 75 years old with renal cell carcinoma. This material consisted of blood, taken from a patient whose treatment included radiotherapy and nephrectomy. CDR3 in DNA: TGCGCCAGCAGCTTTGCTAGCCGGTCCTACAATGAGCAGTTCTTC. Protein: CASSFASRSYNEQFF.